This entry is about one TCR beta chain. No antigen is known for it. Doses given second, at about 4 or about 12 weeks, were pooled. Measured with immunoSEQ multiplex PCR; TCRdb has only the in-frame clones, and not every one. The sample carries about 140,000 clones, 80% to 95% recorded once. The source of the sample is a study of T cell responses to AZD1222 COVID-19 vaccine. Study-wide results and caveats: A mostly white British donor set with more females was recruited, and clonal diversity was possibly underestimated. CD4 TCRs linked to vaccination spanned spike, dominating at 160-218 and 743-854.

The CDR3 covers 11 residues. Trimming took off 8 bases at V and 6 bases at J, with 9 bases between the two ends. The sequence came from an adult who received the AZD1222 COVID-19 vaccine. The chain uses TRBV12-3 or TRBV12-4 and TRBJ2-3; D possibly corresponds to TRBD2 (7 bases). This specimen consisted of peripheral blood, obtained 28 days after the second AZD1222 dose. The CDR3 DNA reads TGTGCCAGCCGGGGGGCCGATACGCAGTATTTT. This translates into CASRGADTQYF.